This section outlines one TCR beta chain sequence together with its context. Its antigen is undetermined. Germline trimming cut 6 bases from V and 2 bases from J; bases unmatched to any gene: 2. Germline V gives CDR1 SQVTM, CDR2 ANQGSEA. The CDR3 runs 12 residues. The sample originates from a study of cytomegalovirus exposure and HLA in healthy donors. Study-wide results and limits: Because they were indistinguishable, some V segments, including TRBV6-2 and TRBV6-3, were excluded. Clonal expansion, a later analysis showed, was greater in HLA-associated TCR beta chains than in equally common others.

The study ran its PCR with 60 Vbeta and 13 Jbeta primers. The method was immunoSEQ multiplex PCR; TCRdb's version includes in-frame clones alone and lacks a portion of them. The repertoire holds approximately 69,000 clones, with approximately 74% as singletons. The sequence was collected from a woman in her 30s in good health and CMV-seropositive. The sample taken for sequencing was PBMCs. This sequence joins TRBV29-1 and TRBJ2-7, with 9 bases identical to TRBD2. In nucleotides, the CDR3 is TGCAGCGTGGCGGGAGGGCCCTACGAGCAGTACTTC. As protein: CSVAGGPYEQYF.